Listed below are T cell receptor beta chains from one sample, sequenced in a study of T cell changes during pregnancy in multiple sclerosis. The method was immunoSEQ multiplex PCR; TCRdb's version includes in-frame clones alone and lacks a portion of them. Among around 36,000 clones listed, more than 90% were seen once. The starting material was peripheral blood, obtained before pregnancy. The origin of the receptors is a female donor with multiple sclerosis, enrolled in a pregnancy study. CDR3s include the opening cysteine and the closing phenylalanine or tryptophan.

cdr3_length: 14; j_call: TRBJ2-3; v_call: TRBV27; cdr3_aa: CASSFGTVGDTQYF
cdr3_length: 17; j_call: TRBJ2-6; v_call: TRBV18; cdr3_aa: CASSPVTANLGANVLTF
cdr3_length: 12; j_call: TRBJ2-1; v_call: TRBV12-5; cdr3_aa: CAANGRGHEQFF
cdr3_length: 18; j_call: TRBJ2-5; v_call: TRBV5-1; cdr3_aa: CASSSSGTSGGRRETQYF
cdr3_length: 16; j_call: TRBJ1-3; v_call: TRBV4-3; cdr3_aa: CASSQSTGGAGNTIYF
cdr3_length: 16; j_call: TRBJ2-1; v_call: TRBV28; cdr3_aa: CASSSRLAQSYNEQFF
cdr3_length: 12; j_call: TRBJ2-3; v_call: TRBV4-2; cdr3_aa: CASAGGTDTQYF
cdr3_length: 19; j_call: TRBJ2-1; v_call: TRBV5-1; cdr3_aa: CASSLGGLAGGIPANEQFF
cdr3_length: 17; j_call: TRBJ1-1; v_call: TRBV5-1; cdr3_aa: CASSSRTAGMEGTEAFF
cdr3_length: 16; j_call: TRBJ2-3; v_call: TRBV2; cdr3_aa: CASSEPSGRDADTQYF
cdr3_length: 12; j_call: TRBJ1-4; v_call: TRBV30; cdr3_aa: CAWSVLREKLFF
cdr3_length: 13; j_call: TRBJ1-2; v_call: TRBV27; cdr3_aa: CASSFGPGSGYTF
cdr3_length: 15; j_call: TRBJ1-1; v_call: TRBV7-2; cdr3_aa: CASSLAPGRNTEAFF
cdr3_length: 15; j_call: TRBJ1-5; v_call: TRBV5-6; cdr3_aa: CASSLWEGLTQPQHF
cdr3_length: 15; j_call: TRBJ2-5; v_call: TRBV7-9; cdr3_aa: CASKWVQGVRETQYF
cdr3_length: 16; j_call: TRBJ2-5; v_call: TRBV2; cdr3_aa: CASSEQAAGGVETQYF
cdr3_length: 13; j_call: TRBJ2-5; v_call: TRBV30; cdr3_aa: CAWSVATRETQYF
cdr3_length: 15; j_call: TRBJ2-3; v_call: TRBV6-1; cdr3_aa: CASSVGTSGTDTQYF
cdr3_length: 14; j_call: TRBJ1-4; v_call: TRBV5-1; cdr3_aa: CASSRTGGEEKLFF
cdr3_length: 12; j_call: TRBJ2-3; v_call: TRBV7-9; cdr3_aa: CATSPTADTQYF
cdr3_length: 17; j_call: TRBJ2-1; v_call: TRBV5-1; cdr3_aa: CASSSFASAYSYNEQFF
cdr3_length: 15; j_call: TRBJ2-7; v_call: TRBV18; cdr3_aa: CASSLTGQEPYEQYF
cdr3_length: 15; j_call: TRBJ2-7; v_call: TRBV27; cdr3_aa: CATRYSGRGSYEQYF
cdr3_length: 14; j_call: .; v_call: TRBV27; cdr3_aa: CASSFHPLVYEQYF
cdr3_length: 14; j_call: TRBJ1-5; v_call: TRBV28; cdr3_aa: CASTIGQGHQPQHF
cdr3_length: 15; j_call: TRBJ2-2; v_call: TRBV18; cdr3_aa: CASSNNPGPTGELFF
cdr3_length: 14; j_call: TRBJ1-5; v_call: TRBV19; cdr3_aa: CASRPGQGEQPQHF
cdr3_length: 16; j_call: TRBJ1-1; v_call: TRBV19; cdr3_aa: CASSHQGQGVETEAFF
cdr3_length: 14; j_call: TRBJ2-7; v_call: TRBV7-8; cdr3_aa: CASSLDALSYEQYF
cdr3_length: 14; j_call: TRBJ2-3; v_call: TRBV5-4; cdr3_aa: CASSLDVSTDTQYF
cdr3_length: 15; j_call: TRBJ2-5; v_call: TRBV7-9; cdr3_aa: CASSRLARGQETQYF
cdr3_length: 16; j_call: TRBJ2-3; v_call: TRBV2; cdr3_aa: CASSDETLRPTDTQYF
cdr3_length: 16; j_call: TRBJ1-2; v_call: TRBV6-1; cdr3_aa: CASSENLLWGDYGYTF
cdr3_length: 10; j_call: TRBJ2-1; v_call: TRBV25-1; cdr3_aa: CASGVGEQFF
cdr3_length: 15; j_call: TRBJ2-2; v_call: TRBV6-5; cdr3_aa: CASSPTSVNTGELFF
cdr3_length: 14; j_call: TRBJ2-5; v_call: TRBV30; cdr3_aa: CAWNPKGRQETQYF
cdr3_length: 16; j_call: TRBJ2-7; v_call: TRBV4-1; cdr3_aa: CASSQTSGRALYEQYF
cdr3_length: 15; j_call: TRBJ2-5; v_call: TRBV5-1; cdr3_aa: CASSLIRDIGETQYF
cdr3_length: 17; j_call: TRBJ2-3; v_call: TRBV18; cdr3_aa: CASSPTLTSEGTDTQYF
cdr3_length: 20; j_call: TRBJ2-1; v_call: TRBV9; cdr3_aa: CASSRGLAGDPSYSYNEQFF
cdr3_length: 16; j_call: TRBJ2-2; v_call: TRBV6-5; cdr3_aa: CASSYPGTSGTGELFF
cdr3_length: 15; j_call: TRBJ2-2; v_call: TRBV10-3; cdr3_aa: CAISVSGLNTGELFF
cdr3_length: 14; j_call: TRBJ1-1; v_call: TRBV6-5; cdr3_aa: CASSYSEGRPEAFF
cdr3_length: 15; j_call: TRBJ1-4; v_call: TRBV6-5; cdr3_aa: CASTVGEGWNEKLFF
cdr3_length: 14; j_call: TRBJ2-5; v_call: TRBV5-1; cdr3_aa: CASSLLGDLETQYF
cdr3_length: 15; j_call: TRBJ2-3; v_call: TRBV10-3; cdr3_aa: CAISESSGSTDTQYF
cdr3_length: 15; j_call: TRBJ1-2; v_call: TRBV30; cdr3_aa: CAWRSIGTGGKGYTF
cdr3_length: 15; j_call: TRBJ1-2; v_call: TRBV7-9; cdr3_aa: CASSLGEDRKDRLTF
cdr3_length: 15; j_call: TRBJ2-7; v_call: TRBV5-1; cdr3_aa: CASSLGPGTPHEQYF
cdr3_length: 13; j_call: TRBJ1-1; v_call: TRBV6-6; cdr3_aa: CASRKTSGTEAFF
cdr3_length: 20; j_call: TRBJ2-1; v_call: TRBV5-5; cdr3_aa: CASSLDPRASGRASYNEQFF
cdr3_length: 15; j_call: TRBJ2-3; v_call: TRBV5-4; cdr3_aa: CASSLAGLATDTQYF
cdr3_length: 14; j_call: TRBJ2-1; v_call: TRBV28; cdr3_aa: CASRPLGTRNEQFF
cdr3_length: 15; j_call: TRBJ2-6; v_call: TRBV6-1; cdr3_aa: CASSERTPGANVLTF